The count of the clone carrying this T cell receptor beta chain is one. Method: immunoSEQ multiplex PCR; TCRdb's copy keeps in-frame clones and lacks some. The sample includes 450,000 to 600,000 clones, about 90% of them seen just once. This specimen comes from a study of blood T cell repertoires in COVID-19. As for the study in general: The United States, Italy and Spain supplied acute and convalescent COVID-19 samples. PBMCs, B-cell-depleted T cells, or T cells were the source of the cDNA or gDNA that made up the material.

The CDR3 loop spans 16 amino acids. V lost 5 bases and J lost 0; bases outside the gene matches: 4. The germline CDR1 and CDR2 sequences are SGHDT and YYEEEE. Participant age was roughly 18 to 89 years, and participants resided in fewer than 30 US areas. Self-reported history from a screening survey and questionnaire set each donor's cohort. The sequence was collected from a woman under 30 who had recovered from COVID-19. This chain joins TRBV5-6 and TRBJ2-1; TRBD2 aligns across 11 bases. Sequenced: PBMCs or T cells enriched from blood (not recorded which). In DNA, the CDR3 is TGTGCCAGCAGGACTAGCGGGGATTCCTCCTACAATGAGCAGTTCTTC. It specifies CASRTSGDSSYNEQFF.